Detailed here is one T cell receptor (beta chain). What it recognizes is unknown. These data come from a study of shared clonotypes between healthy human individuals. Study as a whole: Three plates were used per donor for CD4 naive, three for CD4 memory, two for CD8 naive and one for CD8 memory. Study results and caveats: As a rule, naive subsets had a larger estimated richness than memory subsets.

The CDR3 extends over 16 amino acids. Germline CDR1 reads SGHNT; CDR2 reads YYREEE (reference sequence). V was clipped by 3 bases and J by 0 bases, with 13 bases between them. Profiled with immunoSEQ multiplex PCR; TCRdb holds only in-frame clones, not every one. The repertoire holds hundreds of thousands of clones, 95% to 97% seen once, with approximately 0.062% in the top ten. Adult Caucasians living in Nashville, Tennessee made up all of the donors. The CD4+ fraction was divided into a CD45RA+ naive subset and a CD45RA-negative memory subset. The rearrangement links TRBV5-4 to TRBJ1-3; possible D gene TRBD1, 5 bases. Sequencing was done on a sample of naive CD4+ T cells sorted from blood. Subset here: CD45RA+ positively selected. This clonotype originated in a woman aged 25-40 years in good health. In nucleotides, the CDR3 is TGTGCCAGCAGCTCACGACAGCGAGCCTCTGGAAACACCATATATTTT. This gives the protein CASSSRQRASGNTIYF. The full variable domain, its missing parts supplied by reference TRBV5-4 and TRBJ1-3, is ETGVTQSPTHLIKTRGQQVTLRCSSQSGHNTVSWYQQALGQGPQFIFQYYREEENGRGNFPPRFSGLQFPNYSSELNVNALELDDSALYLCASSSRQRASGNTIYFGEGSWLTVV.